This is a list of T cell receptor beta chains from one sample in a study of post-analysis software for immune sequencing data. TCRdb recomputed calls from the PCR reads with MiXCR, one row per CDR3 protein. The sample lists hundreds of thousands of distinct CDR3 sequences; about 60% were seen once. Sequenced sample: blood. The receptor source for this set is a girl aged 2-10 years with multiple sclerosis. The CDR3 runs from the conserved cysteine through the conserved F or W. A D gene is named only where the DNA matches it firmly. Size values are once, few and many counts, or a class for expanded clones, and some rows have none.

many | TRBJ2-1 | TRBV29-1 | NA | TGCAGCGTTAGACAGGTATCCTACAATGAGCAGTTCTTC | CSVRQVSYNEQFF
NA | TRBJ2-2 | TRBV29-1 | NA | TGCAGCCCGGGGAGGGACACTACCACCGGGGAGCTGTTTTTT | CSPGRDTTTGELFF
few | TRBJ2-1 | TRBV12-3/TRBV12-4 | TRBD2 | TGTGCCAGCAGTTTATCTAGCGGGGCCTACAATGAGCAGTTCTTC | CASSLSSGAYNEQFF
NA | TRBJ2-1 | TRBV5-1 | TRBD2 | TGCGCCAGCAGCCCGCTCGAAGCGGGGAGGTACAATGAGCAGTTCTTC | CASSPLEAGRYNEQFF
NA | TRBJ1-3 | TRBV29-1 | TRBD1 | TGCAGCGTTAGAGGGGGCCTCGGAAACACCATATATTTT | CSVRGGLGNTIYF
few | TRBJ2-5 | TRBV2 | NA | TGTGCCAGCAGTGGACTCCGCTCACTTCAAGAGACCCAGTACTTC | CASSGLRSLQETQYF
NA | TRBJ2-3 | TRBV5-1 | NA | TGCGCCAGCTGCGGACAGACAACAGATACGCAGTATTTT | CASCGQTTDTQYF
NA | TRBJ1-2 | TRBV5-1 | NA | TGCGCCAGCAGCTTGGATTGGGGTGGCTACACCTTC | CASSLDWGGYTF
once | TRBJ2-1 | TRBV25-1 | NA | TGTGCCAGCAGTGCCCGTTCAGGGTTGGGGGACAATGAGCAGTTCTTC | CASSARSGLGDNEQFF
few | TRBJ2-3 | TRBV20-1 | NA | TGCAGTGCTTCGAGGGTGAATACGCAGTATTTT | CSASRVNTQYF
NA | TRBJ2-1 | TRBV7-9 | NA | TGTGCCAGCAGCTTTGTGGAGCCACATGAGCAGTTCTTC | CASSFVEPHEQFF
once | TRBJ2-7 | TRBV3-1 | TRBD2 | TGTGCCAGCAGCCAAGGTGTGACTAGCGGCTCCTACGAGCAGTACTTC | CASSQGVTSGSYEQYF
NA | TRBJ2-7 | TRBV6-6 | NA | TGTGCCAGCAGTTACGGGGTGGGCAGCTACGAGCAGTACTTC | CASSYGVGSYEQYF
few | TRBJ2-7 | TRBV7-9 | TRBD2 | TGTGCCAGCAGCCCCGGGTCGGGGGGATACGAGCAGTACTTC | CASSPGSGGYEQYF
few | TRBJ1-2 | TRBV7-3 | TRBD1 | TGTGCCAGCAGCCCAGGGGGGGCAGGGCGCGACTATGGCTACACCTTC | CASSPGGAGRDYGYTF
NA | TRBJ2-2 | TRBV5-1 | TRBD1 | TGCGCCAGCAGTCCGGGACAGACTGCCACCGGGGAGCTGTTTTTT | CASSPGQTATGELFF
NA | TRBJ2-5 | TRBV7-9 | NA | TGTGCCAGCAGCTTAGATCCTAGCGCGGGGCAAGAGACCCAGTACTTC | CASSLDPSAGQETQYF
NA | TRBJ2-5 | TRBV11-2 | TRBD1 | TGTGCCAGCAGCTTAGGCCGGAGGCAGGGGGTCCAAGAGACCCAGTACTTC | CASSLGRRQGVQETQYF
NA | TRBJ1-2 | TRBV5-1 | NA | TGCGCCAGCAGCTTGGCAGACACGACTATGGGATACACCTTC | CASSLADTTMGYTF
NA | TRBJ2-1 | TRBV20-1 | TRBD2 | TGCAGTGCTAGGACTAGCGGGAGGGCCATGTATGAGCAGTTCTTC | CSARTSGRAMYEQFF
NA | TRBJ1-5 | TRBV6-6 | NA | TGTGCCAGCAGCTCAACTAGCAATCAGCCCCAGCATTTT | CASSSTSNQPQHF
NA | TRBJ2-7 | TRBV29-1 | NA | TGCAGCGTTTATACAGGCGACCAAGGATACGAGCAGTACTTC | CSVYTGDQGYEQYF
NA | TRBJ1-6 | TRBV12-3/TRBV12-4 | NA | TGTGCCAGCAGGGGACAAGGGGTAGGTTTACCCCTCCACTTT | CASRGQGVGLPLHF
NA | TRBJ2-1 | TRBV5-1 | TRBD1 | TGCGCCAGCAGCACACAGGGGGACCATGAGCAGTTCTTC | CASSTQGDHEQFF
NA | TRBJ2-5 | TRBV4-1 | TRBD1 | TGCGCCAGCAGCCACCTCCCGGCCGGGACAGGGCGACGGGAGACCCAGTACTTC | CASSHLPAGTGRRETQYF
NA | TRBJ2-5 | TRBV21-1 | NA | TGTGCCAGCAGCAAAAGGGGAATAGCGGGAGATCAAGAGACCCAGTACTTC | CASSKRGIAGDQETQYF
NA | TRBJ1-2 | TRBV6-5 | NA | TGTGCCAGCAGTTACTCGACCTTGGCCTATGGCTACACCTTC | CASSYSTLAYGYTF
NA | TRBJ1-2 | TRBV5-5 | NA | TGTGCCAGTAGCTCCGGGGGCTCGGTTTTCCGTGGCTACACCTTC | CASSSGGSVFRGYTF
NA | TRBJ2-5 | TRBV7-7 | NA | TGTGCCAGCAGCTCACTAGCCCAAGAGACCCAGTACTTC | CASSSLAQETQYF
NA | TRBJ2-7 | TRBV6-1 | TRBD2 | TGTGCCAGCCGACGGGAGGTTCATCCCTACGAGCAGTACTTC | CASRREVHPYEQYF
NA | TRBJ2-3 | TRBV5-1 | TRBD1 | TGCGCCAGCAGTCTCGGACAGGTAGATACGCAGTATTTT | CASSLGQVDTQYF
NA | TRBJ2-2 | TRBV3-1 | TRBD1 | TGTGCCAGCAGCCAAAATCCGGGACAGGGCTCCGGGGAGCTGTTTTTT | CASSQNPGQGSGELFF
once | TRBJ1-2 | TRBV12-3/TRBV12-4 | NA | TGTGCCAGCAGAAAACGGGGCAGAAACTATGGCTACACCTTC | CASRKRGRNYGYTF
few | TRBJ2-3 | TRBV7-2 | NA | TGTGCCAGCAGCTTACGAATGGCGGGGGCTACAGATACGCAGTATTTT | CASSLRMAGATDTQYF
NA | TRBJ1-2 | TRBV10-3 | NA | TGTGCCATCAGTGAGTCGAGGGGTGTAGACGACTATGGCTACACCTTC | CAISESRGVDDYGYTF
few | TRBJ1-4 | TRBV5-1 | NA | TGCGCCAGCAGTCCCGGCGGGGGGGAAAAACTGTTTTTT | CASSPGGGEKLFF
NA | TRBJ2-1 | TRBV20-1 | TRBD2 | TGCAGTGCCAACGACGGGACTAGCTCCTACAATGAGCAGTTCTTC | CSANDGTSSYNEQFF
few | TRBJ2-3 | TRBV27 | NA | TGTGCCAGCAGCCCCCCAGGAGATCGGGATACGCAGTATTTT | CASSPPGDRDTQYF
few | TRBJ2-1 | TRBV27 | TRBD1 | TGTGCCAGCAGTTTGGACAGGGGGGCTAACAATGAGCAGTTCTTC | CASSLDRGANNEQFF
NA | TRBJ1-1 | TRBV10-3 | NA | TGTGCCATCACAAGCGACACTGAAGCTTTCTTT | CAITSDTEAFF
NA | TRBJ2-5 | TRBV7-2 | NA | TGTGCCAGCAGTTTAGGGTATCGGGGGACCCAGTACTTC | CASSLGYRGTQYF
NA | TRBJ1-6 | TRBV6-5 | NA | TGTGCCAGCAGGGTGAATACGTCCCCTGGTAATTCACCCCTCCACTTT | CASRVNTSPGNSPLHF
NA | TRBJ2-1 | TRBV20-1 | TRBD2 | TGCAGTGCTAAAGGGACTAGCGGGAGTGAGCAGTTCTTC | CSAKGTSGSEQFF
NA | TRBJ2-3 | TRBV5-1 | NA | TGCGCCAGCAGCTTGGCCGGAGACAGCCCTCATAACACAGATACGCAGTATTTT | CASSLAGDSPHNTDTQYF
NA | TRBJ1-5 | TRBV29-1 | TRBD1 | TGCAGCGTGGGGACAGCAAATCAGCCCCAGCATTTT | CSVGTANQPQHF
NA | TRBJ1-5 | TRBV6-2/TRBV6-3 | NA | TGTGCCAGCAGTTACCGCATGAGGACACAGCCCCAGCATTTT | CASSYRMRTQPQHF
few | TRBJ2-3 | TRBV7-9 | NA | TGTGCCAGCAGCCTAACTACATCCTGGGGCACAGATACGCAGTATTTT | CASSLTTSWGTDTQYF